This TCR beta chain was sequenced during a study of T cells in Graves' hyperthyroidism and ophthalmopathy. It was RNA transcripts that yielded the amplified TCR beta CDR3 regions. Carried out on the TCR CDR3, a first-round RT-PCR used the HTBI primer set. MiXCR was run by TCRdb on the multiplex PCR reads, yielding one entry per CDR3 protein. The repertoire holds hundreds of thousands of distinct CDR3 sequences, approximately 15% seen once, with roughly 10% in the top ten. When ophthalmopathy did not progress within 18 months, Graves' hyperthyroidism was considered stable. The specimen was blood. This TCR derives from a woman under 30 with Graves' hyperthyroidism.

Here the CDR3 reads CASSQSLGAPEAFF. CDR3 in DNA: TGTGCCAGCAGCCAATCGTTAGGGGCCCCTGAAGCTTTCTTT. The V gene is TRBV16, the J gene TRBJ1-1, with D maybe TRBD1 (5 bases). Trimming cost V 0 bases and J 6 bases, with 11 bases left between them. This CDR3 has 14 residues. CDR1 is KGHSY, CDR2 FQNENV, per germline.